The rows below give T cell receptor beta chains drawn from one sample of a study of blood T cell repertoires in COVID-19. Here immunoSEQ multiplex PCR was the method, and the copy in TCRdb shows in-frame clones only, minus some. The data contain roughly 69,000 clones, 85% to 90% of them singletons. Sample: peripheral blood. Receptors originate from a middle-aged man with acute or convalescent COVID-19. The CDR3 runs from the conserved cysteine through the conserved F or W. Fields, in order: J gene, V gene, clone size, D gene, CDR3 DNA, CDR3 protein. The D gene is left open where the match is weak. Expanded clones are given a class, and other clones once, few, many or no size at all.

>TRBJ2-1|TRBV7-2|-|TRBD1
TGTGCCAGCAGCTTAGTGGACAGGGGATTCCATGAGCAGTTCTTC
CASSLVDRGFHEQFF
>TRBJ1-1|TRBV3-1/TRBV3-2|-|TRBD1
TGTGCCAGCAGCCGCCCAGGGGGATGGAACACTGAAGCTTTCTTT
CASSRPGGWNTEAFF
>TRBJ2-3|TRBV19|-|-
TGTGCCAGTAGGGAGAGCCGAGCAGCGGCAGATACGCAGTATTTT
CASRESRAAADTQYF
>TRBJ2-7|TRBV10-2|-|TRBD2
TGCGCCAGCAGCCCACTAGCGGGTGGGCTAGGCGAGCAGTACTTC
CASSPLAGGLGEQYF
>TRBJ1-1|TRBV3-1/TRBV3-2|-|-
TGTGCCAGCAGCCAGTATATGGCAGGGCGAAACACTGAAGCTTTCTTT
CASSQYMAGRNTEAFF
>TRBJ2-2|TRBV9|-|-
TGTGCCAGCAGCGTATACCCGTACACGACAGGCTACACCTCGAACACCGGGGAGCTGTTTTTT
CASSVYPYTTGYTSNTGELFF
>TRBJ2-7|TRBV7-8|-|-
TGTGCCAGCACTTACCTGGACGCACAGGGTTACGAGCAGTACTTC
CASTYLDAQGYEQYF
>TRBJ2-5|TRBV11-3|-|TRBD2
TGTGCCAGCAGCTTAGGTCCCCTAGCGGGAGGGCCAGAGACCCAGTACTTC
CASSLGPLAGGPETQYF
>TRBJ1-4|TRBV30|-|-
TGTGCCTGGAGTGGACAGGACACAACTAATGAAAAACTGTTTTTT
CAWSGQDTTNEKLFF
>TRBJ2-2|TRBV27|once|TRBD1
TGTGCCAGCAGTTTCCTTACAGGGGTGGGGACCGGGGAGCTGTTTTTT
CASSFLTGVGTGELFF
>TRBJ1-4|TRBV5-1|-|-
TGCGCCAGCAGACGACCCGACGGGTCTAATGAAAAACTGTTTTTT
CASRRPDGSNEKLFF
>TRBJ2-7|TRBV6-2/TRBV6-3|-|-
TGTGCCAGCAGTTACGCCGGGGGGCGATACGAGCAGTACTTC
CASSYAGGRYEQYF
>TRBJ2-1|TRBV3-1/TRBV3-2|once|-
TGTGCCAGCAGCCAATGGGTAGCTAGGTATGAGCAGTTCTTC
CASSQWVARYEQFF